This entry is about one T cell receptor beta chain. Its antigen remains undetermined. Per-base quality was not reported, and no clone a single base away is much larger than it. The sample originates from a study of T cell responses to AZD1222 COVID-19 vaccine (dated by TCRdb to the early 2020s). Describing the broader study: AZD1222 recipients with second doses at about 4 weeks or about 12 weeks were pooled, because spike-specific TCR depth and breadth did not differ between schedules. TCR sequencing covered some 240 trial participants: 200 to 210 given two doses of AZD1222 and about 26 given two doses of MenACWY control vaccine. Trial participants were enrolled into age subgroups of 18-55, 56-69 and 70-plus years, which contained roughly 150, 30 and 60 TCR-sequenced participants, respectively.

The germline V gene encodes CDR1 LNHDA and CDR2 SQIVND (reference sequence). V is cut by 5 bases and J by 8 bases, and the space between the germline ends is 18 bases. The CDR3 spans 14 residues, from the cysteine through the phenylalanine. This entry keeps only the CDR3 DNA: 42 bases, framed from base 1. The research as a whole found: In the small 56-69-year group, the increase in depth fell short of significance, most likely because of low power. The vaccine-associated CD4 TCRs covered the entire spike protein, and the dominant responses fell in regions 160-218 and 743-854. Because no day 14 peak-response samples were available, the repertoires could be characterized only after the peak T cell response. After two AZD1222 doses, spike-specific TCR breadth and depth were significantly higher than at day 0 and than in MenACWY recipients. Participants were mostly white British, with more females than males. The authors suggested clonal diversity may have been underestimated. Reportedly, almost half of the unique spike-specific TCRs recognized epitopes lying outside the regions that are mutated in the B.1.351 and B.1.1.7 variants. Conclusions about previously exposed vaccinees are limited because only six or seven AZD1222 recipients were SARS-CoV-2 seropositive at baseline.

The CDR3 regions of human TCRbeta chains were analyzed by immunosequencing. As for the original processing: Repertoire TCRs were matched against a reference library of SARS-CoV-2-specific TCRs generated with the MIRA antigen-specificity platform. Breadth was defined as the fraction of unique TCRs that were SARS-CoV-2-associated. Depth was defined as the fraction of total T cells that were SARS-CoV-2-associated. Each spike-specific TCR was assigned to its reactive spike region and to a CD4 or CD8 class using the MIRA data. Log10-transformed breadth and depth values were compared by one-way ANOVA with Sidak's multiple comparisons tests. The immuneACCESS repertoire file appears here via TCRdb, limited to in-frame rearrangements. These files lack a portion of the clones; in checked studies, under half of the deficit traces to unresolved V genes, and the cause of the others is not known. The DNA gave D and trimming, while V, J and clone size come from that table. The sample yields about 150,000 clones; about 88% were counted once. The ten largest make up 18% of the sample.

The sample's time point, from its label and the paper: baseline before first vaccination. Samples from vaccinated people were obtained from the UK trials COV001 and COV002, which included a single-blind randomized controlled phase 2/3 trial of AZD1222 (ChAdOx1 nCoV-19) in healthy adults. For TCRbeta chain sequencing, PBMC samples from trial participants were taken at day 0 and at day 28 after the second dose. The chain is made from TRBV19 and TRBJ1-2; TRBD1 is a weak D gene call, 5 bases matching. The origin of this receptor is an adult in good health. The sample here was peripheral blood, taken on day 0 of AZD1222 vaccination. CDR3 loop: CASSPSGAKGGYTF. The nucleotide sequence reads TGTGCCAGTAGTCCCAGTGGAGCTAAGGGGGGCTACACCTTC.